This T cell receptor (beta chain) was profiled in a study of cytomegalovirus exposure and HLA in healthy donors. This clone has only one observation. Its antigen is currently unknown. Whole-study findings and limits: The study assumed roughly uniform donor sequencing depth for presence/absence analyses. The investigators catalogued 160 or so TCR beta chains as cytomegalovirus-associated.

CDR3 length equals 14 residues. CDR1 and CDR2 (germline): MNHEY, SVGAGI. The V segment lost 6 bases and the J segment 8 bases; nucleotides outside the gene matches: 6. PCR was performed using 60 Vbeta and 13 Jbeta primers. Measured with immunoSEQ multiplex PCR; TCRdb has only the in-frame clones, and not every one. The sample includes approximately 210,000 clones, around 81% of them seen just once. The sample taken for sequencing was PBMCs. This TCR was sampled from a woman in her forties or fifties in good health and CMV-seropositive. This rearrangement joins TRBV6-5 to TRBJ1-4; TRBD1 agrees at 10 bases. The CDR3, as DNA: TGTGCCAGCAGCCGGACAGGGGGAGACGAAAAACTGTTTTTT. It encodes CASSRTGGDEKLFF.